These T cell receptor beta chains were read from a single sample in a study of cytomegalovirus exposure and HLA in healthy donors. The table came from immunoSEQ multiplex PCR; TCRdb's copy has only in-frame clones and leaves some out. The table has 150,000 to 200,000 clones, approximately 65% seen once; the top ten hold roughly 2.9%. Sequences were obtained from PBMCs. These receptors all come from a man between 35 and 55 years old in good health and CMV-seronegative. Each CDR3 is given with its conserved first and last residue. A D gene is named only where the DNA matches it firmly. Clone size is stated in some rows and not others, as once, few, many or a class when expanded.

V: TRBV7-8
size: -
D: -
J: TRBJ2-3
DNA: TGTGCCAGCAGCTTTCCAGGGCTCGGCACAGATACGCAGTATTTT
CDR3: CASSFPGLGTDTQYF

V: TRBV2
size: few
D: TRBD2
J: TRBJ2-6
DNA: TGTGCCAGCAGCATAGCGGGGGGGTCCCCCACTGGGGCCAACGTCCTGACTTTC
CDR3: CASSIAGGSPTGANVLTF

V: TRBV11-3
size: -
D: TRBD2
J: TRBJ2-3
DNA: TGTGCCAGCAGTCGTCATAGCGGGGGGGCCGGCACAGATACGCAGTATTTT
CDR3: CASSRHSGGAGTDTQYF

V: TRBV19
size: few
D: -
J: TRBJ2-1
DNA: TGTGCCAGTAGTAGGGCCGCGCAGTCATACAATGAGCAGTTCTTC
CDR3: CASSRAAQSYNEQFF

V: TRBV5-4
size: -
D: TRBD1
J: TRBJ2-1
DNA: TGTGCCAGCAGCAAGGGACAGGGTACCTACAATGAGCAGTTCTTC
CDR3: CASSKGQGTYNEQFF

V: TRBV6-1
size: -
D: TRBD1
J: TRBJ1-2
DNA: TGTGCCAGCAGTGAAGCAGGGACAGGTTATGGCTACACCTTC
CDR3: CASSEAGTGYGYTF

V: TRBV5-4
size: -
D: TRBD2
J: TRBJ2-5
DNA: TGTGCCAGCAGCTATGGACTAGCGGGAGGGCCTTGGGAGCAGTACTTC
CDR3: CASSYGLAGGPWEQYF

V: TRBV6-5
size: -
D: TRBD1
J: TRBJ1-2
DNA: TGTGCCAGCAGTGGCACGACAGGGGGCGACTATGGCTACACCTTC
CDR3: CASSGTTGGDYGYTF

V: TRBV6-5
size: -
D: TRBD2
J: TRBJ2-5
DNA: TGTGCCAGCGCCCCGGGGCTAGCGGAACAAGAGACCCAGTACTTC
CDR3: CASAPGLAEQETQYF

V: TRBV10-3
size: few
D: TRBD1
J: TRBJ1-2
DNA: TGTGCCATCAGGACAGGGGATAACTATGGCTACACCTTC
CDR3: CAIRTGDNYGYTF

V: TRBV7-2
size: -
D: TRBD2
J: TRBJ2-3
DNA: TGTGCCAGCAGCTTAGGCGCGGGGGGGCAAGGTACGCAGTATTTT
CDR3: CASSLGAGGQGTQYF

V: TRBV29-1
size: -
D: TRBD2
J: TRBJ2-7
DNA: TGCAGCGTTGAAGGGTCCGGGACTAGCGTTCCCTACGAGCAGTACTTC
CDR3: CSVEGSGTSVPYEQYF

V: TRBV20-1
size: -
D: -
J: TRBJ2-7
DNA: TGCAGCGCCTATCGGGGGAACGAGCAGTACTTC
CDR3: CSAYRGNEQYF

V: TRBV18
size: -
D: -
J: TRBJ2-5
DNA: TGTGCCAGCTCACCACTCGGGGACTCCCAAGAGACCCAGTACTTC
CDR3: CASSPLGDSQETQYF

V: TRBV29-1
size: -
D: -
J: TRBJ2-5
DNA: TGCAGCGTTCAACTGGCCGGAGCCGGGGAGACCCAGTACTTC
CDR3: CSVQLAGAGETQYF

V: TRBV27
size: -
D: TRBD1
J: TRBJ1-2
DNA: TGTGCCAGCAGTGTAACAGGGGGAATGGGGGGCTACACCTTC
CDR3: CASSVTGGMGGYTF

V: TRBV7-2
size: -
D: TRBD2
J: TRBJ2-7
DNA: TGTGCCAGCAGCTTAGTGGGGGGGACCCCCTACGAGCAGTACTTC
CDR3: CASSLVGGTPYEQYF

V: TRBV5-4
size: -
D: TRBD1
J: TRBJ1-2
DNA: TGTGCCAGCAGCCAGACCCAGGGGGCCCGGGGCTACACCTTC
CDR3: CASSQTQGARGYTF

V: TRBV7-9
size: few
D: TRBD2
J: TRBJ2-5
DNA: TGTTCCAGCAGCTCTCCGTCTAGCGGTTACCAAGAGACCCAGTACTTC
CDR3: CSSSSPSSGYQETQYF

V: TRBV6-1
size: -
D: -
J: TRBJ2-1
DNA: TGTGCCAGCAGTCCGGACTTCAATGAGCAGTTCTTC
CDR3: CASSPDFNEQFF

V: TRBV27
size: -
D: TRBD2
J: TRBJ2-2
DNA: TGTGCCAGCAGTGTACTAGCGGGAGGCACCGGGGAGCTGTTTTTT
CDR3: CASSVLAGGTGELFF

V: TRBV29-1
size: -
D: TRBD1
J: TRBJ1-2
DNA: TGCAGCGTTTTCGGACAGGGTAGGAACTATGGCTACACCTTC
CDR3: CSVFGQGRNYGYTF

V: TRBV19
size: -
D: -
J: TRBJ1-1
DNA: TGTGCCACTCGCCCATGGGGGGGGGAGGTGGGAGCTTTCTTT
CDR3: CATRPWGGEVGAFF

V: TRBV6-5
size: -
D: TRBD1
J: TRBJ1-2
DNA: TGTGCCAGCAGAACAGGGGGGTCGTTCTATGGCTACACCTTC
CDR3: CASRTGGSFYGYTF

V: TRBV29-1
size: -
D: -
J: TRBJ1-5
DNA: TGCAGCGTTGTGCCTACAGGTTTAGACAATCAGCCCCAGCATTTT
CDR3: CSVVPTGLDNQPQHF

V: TRBV7-8
size: -
D: -
J: TRBJ2-1
DNA: TGTGCCAGCAGCTTAGCACTAGCAAGGGGTGAGCAGTTCTTC
CDR3: CASSLALARGEQFF

V: TRBV5-4
size: few
D: -
J: TRBJ2-2
DNA: TGTGCCAGCAGCGCCCAGGGCAGGGCCACCGGGGAGCTGTTTTTT
CDR3: CASSAQGRATGELFF

V: TRBV6-6
size: -
D: TRBD1
J: TRBJ2-7
DNA: TGTGCCAGCACCGAGGGACAGGGTAGGAGCGAGCAGTACTTC
CDR3: CASTEGQGRSEQYF

V: TRBV4-1
size: -
D: -
J: TRBJ2-7
DNA: TGCGCCAGCAGCCAAGTGTTGACCGGGACTGCCGACTACGAGCAGTACTTC
CDR3: CASSQVLTGTADYEQYF

V: TRBV6-4
size: few
D: TRBD2
J: TRBJ2-2
DNA: TGTGCCAGCAGTAGACTAGCGGGGCTCGGCGGGGAGCTGTTTTTT
CDR3: CASSRLAGLGGELFF

V: TRBV4-1
size: -
D: -
J: TRBJ1-5
DNA: TGCGCCAGCAGCCAAGAATCCAGCGGCAGCAATCAGCCCCAGCATTTT
CDR3: CASSQESSGSNQPQHF

V: TRBV2
size: -
D: TRBD1
J: TRBJ1-3
DNA: TGTGCCAGCAGTGTAGGGACAGAAGTTCTGGGGTACTCTGGAAACACCATATATTTT
CDR3: CASSVGTEVLGYSGNTIYF

V: TRBV5-1
size: -
D: TRBD1
J: TRBJ2-3
DNA: TGCGCCAGCAGCTTGGCCGGGACAGGGATTCGGGATACGCAGTATTTT
CDR3: CASSLAGTGIRDTQYF

V: TRBV19
size: few
D: TRBD1
J: TRBJ1-2
DNA: TGTGCCAGTAGTACCCTGGGGGGACAGGAGACCTTCTATGGCTACACCTTC
CDR3: CASSTLGGQETFYGYTF

V: TRBV6-1
size: -
D: -
J: TRBJ1-5
DNA: TGTGCCAGCATTTATTCGGGGGATCAGCCCCAGCATTTT
CDR3: CASIYSGDQPQHF

V: TRBV6-6
size: -
D: TRBD1
J: TRBJ2-4
DNA: TGTGCCAGCAGTCCCCGAGGACAGGGCAAAAACATTCAGTACTTC
CDR3: CASSPRGQGKNIQYF

V: TRBV6-5
size: -
D: -
J: TRBJ2-3
DNA: TGTGCCAGCAGTTCCTTAGATGTCACAGATACGCAGTATTTT
CDR3: CASSSLDVTDTQYF

V: TRBV4-1
size: -
D: -
J: TRBJ2-3
DNA: TGCGCCAGCGCGGAGCGGGCCCTCACAGATACGCAGTATTTT
CDR3: CASAERALTDTQYF

V: TRBV2
size: -
D: -
J: TRBJ1-2
DNA: TGTGCCAGCAGTCGGGTCGACAGTAACTATGGCTACACCTTC
CDR3: CASSRVDSNYGYTF

V: TRBV7-2
size: once
D: -
J: TRBJ1-5
DNA: TGTGCCAGCAGCATAAGGGTGGGAGCTGGGCAGCCCCAGCATTTT
CDR3: CASSIRVGAGQPQHF

V: TRBV5-1
size: -
D: -
J: TRBJ1-4
DNA: TGCGCCAGCAGCTTGGATCGGGTGGCAGGGAATGAAAAACTGTTTTTT
CDR3: CASSLDRVAGNEKLFF

V: TRBV18
size: -
D: TRBD2
J: TRBJ2-7
DNA: TGTGCCAGCTCACCGACTAGCGGGGACCCCTACGAGCAGTACTTC
CDR3: CASSPTSGDPYEQYF

V: TRBV7-9
size: few
D: -
J: TRBJ2-7
DNA: TGTGCCAGCAGCTTGTGGAGCTCCTACGAGCAGTACTTC
CDR3: CASSLWSSYEQYF

V: TRBV6-1
size: few
D: -
J: TRBJ2-2
DNA: TGTGCCAGCAGTGAAAGGGGTGGCACCGGGGAGCTGTTTTTT
CDR3: CASSERGGTGELFF

V: TRBV29-1
size: few
D: -
J: TRBJ2-3
DNA: TGCAGCGCTGGGAAACAGGTCACAGATACGCAGTATTTT
CDR3: CSAGKQVTDTQYF

V: TRBV6-1
size: few
D: -
J: TRBJ2-5
DNA: TGTGCCAGCCTCCTGGACACAGAAGAGACCCAGTACTTC
CDR3: CASLLDTEETQYF

V: TRBV28
size: -
D: -
J: TRBJ2-7
DNA: TGTGCCAGCAGGGTAAGCCCTTCCTACGAGCAGTACTTC
CDR3: CASRVSPSYEQYF

V: TRBV13
size: -
D: TRBD2
J: TRBJ2-1
DNA: TGTGCCAGCAGGCCAACTAGCGGGAGACCCAATGAGCAGTTCTTC
CDR3: CASRPTSGRPNEQFF

V: TRBV27
size: -
D: TRBD1
J: TRBJ2-7
DNA: TGTGCCAGCAGTTTTAGTAGGGACAGCTACTCGACCTACGAGCAGTACTTC
CDR3: CASSFSRDSYSTYEQYF

V: TRBV10-1
size: -
D: TRBD2
J: TRBJ2-6
DNA: TGCGCCAGCACTCGGTTCGTGATAGCGGGGCCCTCCTCTGGGGCCAACGTCCTGACTTTC
CDR3: CASTRFVIAGPSSGANVLTF

V: TRBV7-2
size: -
D: TRBD2
J: TRBJ2-1
DNA: TGTGCCAGCAGCTCTAGCGGGGGTACCTACAATGAGCAGTTCTTC
CDR3: CASSSSGGTYNEQFF

V: TRBV10-3
size: -
D: TRBD1
J: TRBJ2-2
DNA: TGTGCCATCAGTGAGGTCACAGGGGGATCCGGGGAGCTGTTTTTT
CDR3: CAISEVTGGSGELFF

V: TRBV2
size: few
D: -
J: TRBJ1-1
DNA: TGTGCCAGCACCCTGACAGGCCTGAACACTGAAGCTTTCTTT
CDR3: CASTLTGLNTEAFF

V: TRBV27
size: -
D: TRBD1
J: TRBJ2-7
DNA: TGTGCCAGCTTACAGATTGGACAGGGGGGCCCCCACGAGCAGTACTTC
CDR3: CASLQIGQGGPHEQYF

V: TRBV29-1
size: -
D: -
J: TRBJ1-3
DNA: TGCAGCGTCTCTCAGGGATTCGTCTCTGGAAACACCATATATTTT
CDR3: CSVSQGFVSGNTIYF

V: TRBV15
size: -
D: TRBD2
J: TRBJ2-7
DNA: TGTGCCACCAGCAGAGATTCGCTAGCGGGAATCTACGAGCAGTACTTC
CDR3: CATSRDSLAGIYEQYF

V: TRBV5-1
size: -
D: TRBD1
J: TRBJ1-2
DNA: TGCGCCAGCAGCTTCCCTCAAGGCGGGACAGAGTATGGCTACACCTTC
CDR3: CASSFPQGGTEYGYTF